Following are 2 T cell receptor beta chains from one sample sequenced in a study of cytomegalovirus exposure and HLA in healthy donors. PCR was performed using 60 Vbeta and 13 Jbeta primers. Clones were sequenced by immunoSEQ multiplex PCR, and TCRdb holds only the in-frame ones, with some missing. The sample comprises about 60,000 clones, approximately 80% of which are singletons, and less than 3% rests with the top ten. The sample comprised PBMCs. The receptors were gathered from a female donor in good health and CMV-seronegative.

The chain joins TRBV19 to TRBJ2-7; 10 nucleotides match TRBD1. V lost 4 bases and J lost 2; bases outside the gene matches: 5. This CDR3 spans 15 amino acids. The germline V gene has CDR1 LNHDA and CDR2 SQIVND (reference sequence). In DNA, the CDR3 is TGTGCCAGTAGTACCACCGGGACAGGGGCCTACGAGCAGTACTTC. It encodes CASSTTGTGAYEQYF.

The V gene is TRBV13, the J gene TRBJ2-5, with 7 nucleotides matching TRBD1. The CDR3 length is 15 residues. V shed 5 bases and J 2 bases; nucleotides not matched to a gene: 8. Germline V gene sequence: CDR1 PRHDT, CDR2 FYEKMQ (reference sequence). The CDR3 DNA sequence: TGTGCCAGCAGCCACCCCTTACAGGGGCAAGAGACCCAGTACTTC. As protein: CASSHPLQGQETQYF.